The entry that follows covers one T cell receptor (beta chain) sequence. Some clones are missing from TCRdb's copy, which holds only in-frame ones; the method was immunoSEQ multiplex PCR. Counted here are about 75,000 clones, less than 90% occurring once; the ten biggest clones make up under 6.5%. The CDR3 is made up of 14 amino acids. Trimming cost V 4 bases and J 5 bases, with 12 bases left between them. Germline CDR1 and CDR2: KGHDR and SFDVKD. This record comes from a study of blood T cell repertoires in COVID-19. On the study more broadly: Collection of acute and convalescent COVID-19 samples took place in the United States, Italy and Spain.

Seattle patients were enrolled while actively infected and followed longitudinally. The chain combines TRBV24-1 with TRBJ2-3; D perhaps matches TRBD2 (5 bases). Source material: peripheral blood. This clonotype originated in an elderly man with COVID-19, enrolled during active disease. Here the CDR3 reads CATSDPGREDTQYF. CDR3 bases: TGTGCCACCAGTGACCCCGGACGGGAAGATACGCAGTATTTT.